This T cell receptor beta chain was recovered during a study of OX40 agonist ivuxolimab in advanced cancers. Study at large: One patient with hepatocellular carcinoma and two with cutaneous melanoma, three in all, had partial responses.

A word on this clone: The target antigen is unknown.

Clones were read by immunoSEQ multiplex PCR, and TCRdb kept only the in-frame ones, dropping some. The data show tens of thousands of clones, less than 95% seen once. Study-wide results and limits: The expanded peripheral T cells' antigen specificity was not determined. Among some nonresponders, normalized T-cell clonal expansion was also low.

Germline V lookup: CDR1 LGHNA, CDR2 YNFKEQ. The CDR3 totals 12 residues. V lost 5 bases and J lost 3, with 7 bases in between. The TCR originated in an adult with an advanced solid tumor such as melanoma, head and neck, liver or kidney cancer. The gene calls are TRBV4-2 and TRBJ2-5; D might be TRBD2 (5 bases). Sequenced here: CD4+ or CD8+ T cells sorted from blood, sampled in a trial of the OX40 agonist ivuxolimab. CDR3 nucleotide sequence: TGTGCCAGCAGCGACGGGGAAGAGACCCAGTACTTC. It encodes CASSDGEETQYF.